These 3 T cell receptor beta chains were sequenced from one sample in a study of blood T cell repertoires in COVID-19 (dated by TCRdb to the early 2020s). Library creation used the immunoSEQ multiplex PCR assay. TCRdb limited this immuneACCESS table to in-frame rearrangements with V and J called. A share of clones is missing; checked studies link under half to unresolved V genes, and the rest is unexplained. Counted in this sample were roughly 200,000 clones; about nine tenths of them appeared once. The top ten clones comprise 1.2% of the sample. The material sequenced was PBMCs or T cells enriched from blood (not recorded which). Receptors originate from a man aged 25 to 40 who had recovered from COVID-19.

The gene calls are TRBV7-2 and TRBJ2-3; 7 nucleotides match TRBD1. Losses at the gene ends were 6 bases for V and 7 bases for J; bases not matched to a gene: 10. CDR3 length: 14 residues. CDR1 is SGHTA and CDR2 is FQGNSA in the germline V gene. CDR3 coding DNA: TGTGCCAGCAGTTCCGGGACAGCCTTCTATACGCAGTATTTT. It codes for CASSSGTAFYTQYF.

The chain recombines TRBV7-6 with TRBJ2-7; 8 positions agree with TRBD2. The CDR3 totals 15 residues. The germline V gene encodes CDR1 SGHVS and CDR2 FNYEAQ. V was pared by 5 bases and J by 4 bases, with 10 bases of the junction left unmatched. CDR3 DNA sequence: TGTGCCAGCAGCAAAAGCGGGGGAGACGTTTACGAGCAGTACTTC. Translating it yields CASSKSGGDVYEQYF.

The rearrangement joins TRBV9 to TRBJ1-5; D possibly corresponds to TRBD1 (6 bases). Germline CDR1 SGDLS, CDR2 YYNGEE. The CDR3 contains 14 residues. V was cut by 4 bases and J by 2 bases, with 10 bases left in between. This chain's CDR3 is CASSPTGGNQPQHF. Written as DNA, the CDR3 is TGTGCCAGCAGCCCGACAGGCGGCAATCAGCCCCAGCATTTT.